The clone carrying this TCR beta chain was seen many times. What it binds is not known. The authors built TCR beta libraries using iRepertoire HTBI primers and Arm-PCR of CDR3 regions. TCRdb redid the calling of the multiplex PCR reads with MiXCR, one entry per CDR3 protein. The sample shows 680,000 or so distinct CDR3 sequences, roughly 15% of them seen only once. The data belong to a study of regulatory T cells in long-lasting Graves disease. Notes on the study in general: New patients shared more than 950 public clonotypes, and persistent patients shared more, with 2,741.

Time point specified: newly diagnosed GD, antithyroid drugs for less than 3 months. There was RNA extracted from PBMCs, and the TCR library was made from it. Germline values: CDR1 MNHEY, CDR2 SMNVEV (reference sequence). V shed 6 bases, J shed 4 bases, and the junction held 11 bases outside the gene matches. The CDR3 loop spans 16 amino acids. The same specimen was also included in a second study, on T cells in Graves' hyperthyroidism and ophthalmopathy.

This specimen was peripheral blood mononuclear cells (PBMCs), taken at new diagnosis, from a patient treated with antithyroid drugs. The chain joins TRBV27 to TRBJ1-5; 8 nucleotides match TRBD1. The clonotype was recovered from a woman in her twenties or thirties with Graves disease. CDR3 region: CASRAGSQGANQPQHF. The CDR3 DNA reads as TGTGCCAGCAGAGCCGGATCTCAGGGGGCGAATCAGCCCCAGCATTTT.